A selection of T cell receptor beta chains follows, all from one sample in a study of control samples from healthy donors and cancer patients. Clones were sequenced by immunoSEQ multiplex PCR, and TCRdb holds only the in-frame ones, with some missing. Of 150,000 to 200,000 clones listed, 96% were seen once; the top ten hold around 0.92%. Sequenced: blood. The origin of the receptors is a woman in her twenties or thirties in good health. The CDR3 runs from the conserved cysteine through the conserved F or W. Each record gives: D gene, J gene, clone size, V gene, CDR3 DNA, CDR3 protein. A D gene is named only where the DNA matches it firmly. Clone sizes are given selectively: once, few, many, or a class where the clone is expanded.

d_gene: NA; j_gene: TRBJ2-2; abundance: NA; v_gene: TRBV19; CDR3nt: TGTGCCAGTAGGGTTGGGGACTCAAAAATCGGGGAGCTGTTTTTT; CDR3aa: CASRVGDSKIGELFF
d_gene: NA; j_gene: TRBJ2-1; abundance: NA; v_gene: TRBV2; CDR3nt: TGTGCCAGCAGTGAACCCCATTCGGGGTGGGGAAATGAGCAGTTCTTC; CDR3aa: CASSEPHSGWGNEQFF
d_gene: TRBD1; j_gene: TRBJ2-6; abundance: NA; v_gene: TRBV5-6; CDR3nt: TGTGCCAGCAGCAGGCCCGGGACAGGCCTCTCTGGGGCCAACGTCCTGACTTTC; CDR3aa: CASSRPGTGLSGANVLTF
d_gene: NA; j_gene: TRBJ2-7; abundance: once; v_gene: TRBV6-1; CDR3nt: TGTGCCAGCAGTGAACACAGGGTAAGGTATCTGGATTACTACGAGCAGTACTTC; CDR3aa: CASSEHRVRYLDYYEQYF
d_gene: NA; j_gene: TRBJ2-5; abundance: NA; v_gene: TRBV13; CDR3nt: TGTGCCAGCAGCTCCGCCAACAGGGAAAGCAGAGAGACCCAGTACTTC; CDR3aa: CASSSANRESRETQYF
d_gene: TRBD1; j_gene: TRBJ1-5; abundance: NA; v_gene: TRBV28; CDR3nt: TGTGCCAGCCTACGGACAGGGAATTTCAATCAGCCCCAGCATTTT; CDR3aa: CASLRTGNFNQPQHF
d_gene: NA; j_gene: TRBJ1-5; abundance: NA; v_gene: TRBV5-1; CDR3nt: TGCGCCAGCAGCTTGGGAGGGGTGGATCAGCCCCAGCATTTT; CDR3aa: CASSLGGVDQPQHF
d_gene: NA; j_gene: TRBJ2-1; abundance: NA; v_gene: TRBV4-1; CDR3nt: TGCGCCAGCAGCCAAGAACTCTCGGGTAATGAGCAGTTCTTC; CDR3aa: CASSQELSGNEQFF
d_gene: TRBD1; j_gene: TRBJ1-2; abundance: few; v_gene: TRBV6-6; CDR3nt: TGTGCCAGCAGTTTCGGACAGGGGAGCTATGGCTACACCTTC; CDR3aa: CASSFGQGSYGYTF
d_gene: TRBD1; j_gene: TRBJ1-2; abundance: NA; v_gene: TRBV13; CDR3nt: TGTGCCAGCAGCCCCCCTGCACAGGGGGCGAACTATGGCTACACCTTC; CDR3aa: CASSPPAQGANYGYTF
d_gene: NA; j_gene: TRBJ1-1; abundance: NA; v_gene: TRBV19; CDR3nt: TGTGCCAGTAGTACAGGGAGAGGGTTGAACACTGAAGCTTTCTTT; CDR3aa: CASSTGRGLNTEAFF
d_gene: TRBD2; j_gene: TRBJ2-1; abundance: NA; v_gene: TRBV7-3; CDR3nt: TGTGCCAGCAGCTTAACGGGACCGGGACTAGCCCTCAATGAGCAGTTCTTC; CDR3aa: CASSLTGPGLALNEQFF
d_gene: NA; j_gene: TRBJ2-6; abundance: once; v_gene: TRBV12-3/TRBV12-4; CDR3nt: TGTGCCAGCGGCAGCTCTGGGGCCAACGTCCTGACTTTC; CDR3aa: CASGSSGANVLTF
d_gene: TRBD1; j_gene: TRBJ2-7; abundance: NA; v_gene: TRBV19; CDR3nt: TGTGCCAGTAGTGTACAGGGGGGCTACGAGCAGTACTTC; CDR3aa: CASSVQGGYEQYF
d_gene: TRBD2; j_gene: TRBJ2-1; abundance: NA; v_gene: TRBV5-3; CDR3nt: TGTGCCAGAAGCGAACCGGGACTAGCGGGAGAAATACGATACAATGAGCAGTTCTTC; CDR3aa: CARSEPGLAGEIRYNEQFF
d_gene: TRBD1; j_gene: TRBJ1-5; abundance: NA; v_gene: TRBV15; CDR3nt: TGTGCCACCAGTGGGACCCGGGACAGGGGGTTCAATCAGCCCCAGCATTTT; CDR3aa: CATSGTRDRGFNQPQHF
d_gene: NA; j_gene: TRBJ1-5; abundance: NA; v_gene: TRBV19; CDR3nt: TGTGCCAGTAGTTGGGGTACGGCGAGCAATCAGCCCCAGCATTTT; CDR3aa: CASSWGTASNQPQHF
d_gene: NA; j_gene: TRBJ1-2; abundance: NA; v_gene: TRBV10-1; CDR3nt: TGCGCCAGCAGTGAATCTGGGGTGGACTATGGCTACACCTTC; CDR3aa: CASSESGVDYGYTF
d_gene: NA; j_gene: TRBJ2-1; abundance: NA; v_gene: TRBV19; CDR3nt: TGTGCCAGTAGTGTAGGGGGTAGGTTTAATGAGCAGTTCTTC; CDR3aa: CASSVGGRFNEQFF
d_gene: TRBD1; j_gene: TRBJ1-1; abundance: NA; v_gene: TRBV6-5; CDR3nt: TGTGCCAGCAGTCTGACAGGGTCACACACTGAAGCTTTCTTT; CDR3aa: CASSLTGSHTEAFF
d_gene: TRBD1; j_gene: TRBJ1-2; abundance: NA; v_gene: TRBV7-2; CDR3nt: TGTGCCAGCAGTAGGCCAGGGGGCTTCTATGGCTACACCTTC; CDR3aa: CASSRPGGFYGYTF
d_gene: TRBD1; j_gene: TRBJ1-2; abundance: NA; v_gene: TRBV3-1/TRBV3-2; CDR3nt: TGTGCCAGCAGCCAGAGGGACAGATACTATGGCTACACCTTC; CDR3aa: CASSQRDRYYGYTF
d_gene: NA; j_gene: TRBJ1-3; abundance: NA; v_gene: TRBV13; CDR3nt: TGTGCCAGCAGCTTAGGCCGCTTTAGCTCTGGAAACACCATATATTTT; CDR3aa: CASSLGRFSSGNTIYF
d_gene: NA; j_gene: TRBJ1-1; abundance: NA; v_gene: TRBV28; CDR3nt: TGTGCCAGCATCTTCGGGGGAGCTGAAGCTTTCTTT; CDR3aa: CASIFGGAEAFF
d_gene: NA; j_gene: TRBJ1-4; abundance: NA; v_gene: TRBV12-3/TRBV12-4; CDR3nt: TGTGCCAGCAGTTTAAATGAAAAACTGTTTTTT; CDR3aa: CASSLNEKLFF
d_gene: NA; j_gene: TRBJ1-5; abundance: NA; v_gene: TRBV10-3; CDR3nt: TGTGCCATCAGTGCTCGCAATCAGCCCCAGCATTTT; CDR3aa: CAISARNQPQHF
d_gene: TRBD2; j_gene: TRBJ2-1; abundance: NA; v_gene: TRBV9; CDR3nt: TGTGCCAGCAGCCCCGGTACTAGCGGGATCTACAATGAGCAGTTCTTC; CDR3aa: CASSPGTSGIYNEQFF
d_gene: NA; j_gene: TRBJ2-4; abundance: few; v_gene: TRBV5-1; CDR3nt: TGCGCCAGCAGCTTGCCAGACGTAGCCAAAAACATTCAGTACTTC; CDR3aa: CASSLPDVAKNIQYF
d_gene: NA; j_gene: TRBJ1-4; abundance: NA; v_gene: TRBV5-5; CDR3nt: TGTGCCAGCACGAACTCACACGGGACGGTTAATGAAAAACTGTTTTTT; CDR3aa: CASTNSHGTVNEKLFF
d_gene: TRBD1; j_gene: TRBJ2-1; abundance: NA; v_gene: TRBV11-2; CDR3nt: TGTGCCAGCAGCCCAGGACAGGGGGCAGACAATGAGCAGTTCTTC; CDR3aa: CASSPGQGADNEQFF
d_gene: NA; j_gene: TRBJ1-2; abundance: once; v_gene: TRBV6-5; CDR3nt: TGTGCCGTCGGGCCCTGGAATGGCTACACCTTC; CDR3aa: CAVGPWNGYTF
d_gene: NA; j_gene: TRBJ1-6; abundance: NA; v_gene: TRBV18; CDR3nt: TGTGCCAGCTCACCACCGGCGAATGATGGCTCACCCCTCCACTTT; CDR3aa: CASSPPANDGSPLHF
d_gene: TRBD2; j_gene: TRBJ2-7; abundance: once; v_gene: TRBV18; CDR3nt: TGTGCCAGCTCACCGGAGGTTCTAGCGGTCTCCTACGAGCAGTACTTC; CDR3aa: CASSPEVLAVSYEQYF
d_gene: TRBD1; j_gene: TRBJ2-7; abundance: NA; v_gene: TRBV7-2; CDR3nt: TGTGCCAGCAGCCGGGACAGTCACTCCTACGAGCAGTACTTC; CDR3aa: CASSRDSHSYEQYF
d_gene: NA; j_gene: TRBJ1-3; abundance: NA; v_gene: TRBV19; CDR3nt: TGTGCCAGTAGTAGGGTCCTTGACAGGATGCCTGGAAACACCATATATTTT; CDR3aa: CASSRVLDRMPGNTIYF
d_gene: NA; j_gene: TRBJ2-1; abundance: NA; v_gene: TRBV18; CDR3nt: TGTGCCAGCTCACCTCGGGACATGGGCTACAATGAGCAGTTCTTC; CDR3aa: CASSPRDMGYNEQFF
d_gene: NA; j_gene: TRBJ1-5; abundance: NA; v_gene: TRBV24-1; CDR3nt: TGTGCCACCAGTGATTTGGGTCAGCCCCAGCATTTT; CDR3aa: CATSDLGQPQHF
d_gene: TRBD1; j_gene: TRBJ2-6; abundance: NA; v_gene: TRBV30; CDR3nt: TGTGCCTGCACGAGGGACAGGGGTATCTCTGGGGCCAACGTCCTGACTTTC; CDR3aa: CACTRDRGISGANVLTF
d_gene: NA; j_gene: TRBJ1-2; abundance: NA; v_gene: TRBV2; CDR3nt: TGTGCCAGCAGTGAAGTCAGTAACTATGGCTACACCTTC; CDR3aa: CASSEVSNYGYTF
d_gene: NA; j_gene: TRBJ2-2; abundance: few; v_gene: TRBV6-4; CDR3nt: TGTGCCAGCAGTGACGCAGACACCGGGGAGCTGTTTTTT; CDR3aa: CASSDADTGELFF
d_gene: NA; j_gene: TRBJ1-2; abundance: NA; v_gene: TRBV28; CDR3nt: TGTGCCAGCAGTTTTTGGGAGTTTAACTATGGCTACACCTTC; CDR3aa: CASSFWEFNYGYTF
d_gene: TRBD1; j_gene: TRBJ2-2; abundance: NA; v_gene: TRBV5-6; CDR3nt: TGTGCCAGCAGCTCATGGACAGGGGGGTTCCGGGAGCTGTTTTTT; CDR3aa: CASSSWTGGFRELFF
d_gene: NA; j_gene: TRBJ2-5; abundance: NA; v_gene: TRBV19; CDR3nt: TGTGCCAGTAGCGATAGAGGGGGAGAAGAGACCCAGTACTTC; CDR3aa: CASSDRGGEETQYF
d_gene: TRBD1; j_gene: TRBJ1-2; abundance: NA; v_gene: TRBV5-4; CDR3nt: TGTGCCAGCAGCCCTCGGACAGGAAACTATGGCTACACCTTC; CDR3aa: CASSPRTGNYGYTF
d_gene: NA; j_gene: TRBJ2-5; abundance: NA; v_gene: TRBV5-1; CDR3nt: TGCGCCAGCAGCCTGCAGAGTTTGGGGAAAGGCCAAGAGACCCAGTACTTC; CDR3aa: CASSLQSLGKGQETQYF